The present TCR beta chain was sequenced within a study of cytotoxic CD8 clonotypes in ibrutinib-treated CLL. As for the study in general: The group held some 11 relapsed/refractory and approximately 15 treatment-naive patients, with roughly 17 IGHV unmutated. Patients gave response samples after a median around 11 months of treatment, range 6 to 36.

Study-wide results and limits: The study found clonality rose at ibrutinib response, then fell toward baseline at progression. Sampling of sustained-remission and progressing patients occurred at differing times.

With respect to this clone: The antigen is not known.

The CDR3 is made up of 14 amino acids. The V gene lost 5 bases and the J gene lost 5 bases, with 13 bases spanning the gap. CDR1 is SGHTA, CDR2 FQGTGA, per germline. Clones were read by immunoSEQ multiplex PCR, and TCRdb kept only the in-frame ones, dropping some. Seen here are 150,000 to 250,000 clones, 72% observed once, and the top ten hold roughly an eighth. The material was PBMCs, obtained after 24 months of ibrutinib treatment. This receptor was taken from a human donor with chronic lymphocytic leukemia. The chain uses TRBV7-3 and TRBJ2-1; D may be TRBD1 or TRBD2 (5 bases each). CDR3 amino acids: CASSTAGAHNEQFF. The CDR3 DNA sequence: TGTGCCAGCAGCACCGCCGGGGCCCACAATGAGCAGTTCTTC.